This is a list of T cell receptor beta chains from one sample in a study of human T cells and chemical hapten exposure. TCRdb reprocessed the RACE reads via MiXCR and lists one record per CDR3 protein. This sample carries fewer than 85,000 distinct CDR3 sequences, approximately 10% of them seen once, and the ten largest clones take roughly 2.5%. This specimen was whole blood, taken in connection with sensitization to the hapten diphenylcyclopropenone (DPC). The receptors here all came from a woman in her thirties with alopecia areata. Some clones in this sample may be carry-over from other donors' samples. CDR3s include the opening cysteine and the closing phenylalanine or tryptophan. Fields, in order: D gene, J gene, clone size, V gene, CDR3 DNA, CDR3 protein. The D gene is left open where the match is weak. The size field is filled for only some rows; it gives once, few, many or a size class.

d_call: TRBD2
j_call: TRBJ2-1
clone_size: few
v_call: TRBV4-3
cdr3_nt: TGCGCCAGCAGCCAAGAGACATTTGCGGGGGGGTTTGATGAGCAGTTCTTC
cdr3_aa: CASSQETFAGGFDEQFF

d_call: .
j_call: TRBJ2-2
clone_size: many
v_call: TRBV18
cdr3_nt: TGTGCCAGCTCACTGAAAGGGACAACCGGGGAGCTGTTTTTT
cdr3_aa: CASSLKGTTGELFF

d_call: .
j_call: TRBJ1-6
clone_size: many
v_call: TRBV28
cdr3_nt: TGTGCCAGCAGTTTTTGGTTCCCCAATTCACCCCTCCACTTT
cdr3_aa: CASSFWFPNSPLHF

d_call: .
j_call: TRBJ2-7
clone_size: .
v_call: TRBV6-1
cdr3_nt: TGTGCCAGCAGTGATTTAGGAGACCTCTACGAGCAGTACTTC
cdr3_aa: CASSDLGDLYEQYF

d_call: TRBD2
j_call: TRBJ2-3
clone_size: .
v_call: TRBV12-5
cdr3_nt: TGTGCTAGTGGTTTGGGGCTAGCGGGGACAGATACGCAGTATTTT
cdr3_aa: CASGLGLAGTDTQYF

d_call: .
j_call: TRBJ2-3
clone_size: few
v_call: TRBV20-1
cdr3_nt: TGCAGTGTACGAAGCGGATCAGATACGCAGTATTTT
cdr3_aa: CSVRSGSDTQYF

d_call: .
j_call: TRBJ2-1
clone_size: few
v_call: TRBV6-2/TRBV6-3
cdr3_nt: TGTGCCAGCAGTTACAAAGTGAATGAGCAGTTCTTC
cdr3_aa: CASSYKVNEQFF

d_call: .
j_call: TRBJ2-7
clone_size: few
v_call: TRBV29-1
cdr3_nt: TGCAGCGTTTTCAGCTCCTACGAGCAGTACTTC
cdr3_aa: CSVFSSYEQYF

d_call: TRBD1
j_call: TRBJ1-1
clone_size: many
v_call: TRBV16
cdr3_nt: TGTGCCAGCAGCTCACAGGGGGGATTAGGGTATGAAGCTTTCTTT
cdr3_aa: CASSSQGGLGYEAFF

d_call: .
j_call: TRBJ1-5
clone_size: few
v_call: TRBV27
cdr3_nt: TGTGCCAGCAGTTTATCGTGGGGGAATCAGCCCCAGCATTTT
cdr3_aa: CASSLSWGNQPQHF

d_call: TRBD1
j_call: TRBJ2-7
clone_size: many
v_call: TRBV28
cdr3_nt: TGTGCCAGCAGTCCCCTGGGACAGGGGTTAACGGAGCAGTACTTC
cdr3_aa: CASSPLGQGLTEQYF

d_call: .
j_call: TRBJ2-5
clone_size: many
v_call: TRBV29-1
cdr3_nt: TGCAGCGTTGTTGAGCCAGGGACCCAGTACTTC
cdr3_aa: CSVVEPGTQYF

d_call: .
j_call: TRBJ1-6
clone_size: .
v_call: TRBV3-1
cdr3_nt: TGTGCCAGCAGCCAAGACAGTGACTCACCCCTCCACTTT
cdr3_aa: CASSQDSDSPLHF

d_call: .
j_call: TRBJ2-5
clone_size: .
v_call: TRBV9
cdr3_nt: TGTGCCAGCAGCCCCAAGTCCTGGGGGGAAACCCAGTACTTC
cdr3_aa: CASSPKSWGETQYF

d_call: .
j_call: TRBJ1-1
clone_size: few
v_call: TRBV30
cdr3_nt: TGTGCCTGGAGCCCGGCAGGGGCCCCGGTGGCTTTCTTT
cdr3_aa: CAWSPAGAPVAFF

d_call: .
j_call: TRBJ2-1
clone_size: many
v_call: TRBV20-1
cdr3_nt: TGCAGTGCTACGACACCTCCGGCCAATGAGCAGTTCTTC
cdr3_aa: CSATTPPANEQFF

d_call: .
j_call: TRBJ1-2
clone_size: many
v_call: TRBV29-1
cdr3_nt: TGCAGCGGCGTATTGGGGAACGACTATGGCTACACCTTC
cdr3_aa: CSGVLGNDYGYTF

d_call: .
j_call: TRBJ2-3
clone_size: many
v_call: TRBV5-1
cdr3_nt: TGCGCCAGCACCCACGGCGGGGCAGATACGCAGTATTTT
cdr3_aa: CASTHGGADTQYF

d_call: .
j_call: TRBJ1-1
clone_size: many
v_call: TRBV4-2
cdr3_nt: TGTGCCAGCAGCCAAGATCGAGGGGTTAACACTGAAGCTTTCTTT
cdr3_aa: CASSQDRGVNTEAFF

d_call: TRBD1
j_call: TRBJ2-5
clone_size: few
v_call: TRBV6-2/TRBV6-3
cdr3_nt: TGTGCCAGCAGCCCCGGGACAGAACAAGAGACCCAGTACTTC
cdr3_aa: CASSPGTEQETQYF

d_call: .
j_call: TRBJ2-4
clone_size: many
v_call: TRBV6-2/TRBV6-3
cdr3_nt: TGTGCCAGCAGTTACGCAGGGGCCAAAAACATTCAGTACTTC
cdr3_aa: CASSYAGAKNIQYF

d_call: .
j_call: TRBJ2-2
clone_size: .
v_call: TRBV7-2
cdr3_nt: TGTGCCAGCAGCCCAGGACAGCGGGTAGCCGGGGAGCTGTTTTTT
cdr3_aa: CASSPGQRVAGELFF

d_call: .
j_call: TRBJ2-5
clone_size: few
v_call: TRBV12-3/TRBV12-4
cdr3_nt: TGTGCCAGCAGCCCAGGGGTCCGTATCGACCAAGAGACCCAGTACTTC
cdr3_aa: CASSPGVRIDQETQYF

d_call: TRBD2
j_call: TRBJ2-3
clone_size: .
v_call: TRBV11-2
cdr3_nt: TGTGCCAGCAGCTTATCGTCGCGGGGGGTTACAGATACGCAGTATTTT
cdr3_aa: CASSLSSRGVTDTQYF

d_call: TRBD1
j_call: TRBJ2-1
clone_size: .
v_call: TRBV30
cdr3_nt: TGTGCCTGGGGACAGGCCCTAGGGTATGAGCAGTTCTTC
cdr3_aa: CAWGQALGYEQFF

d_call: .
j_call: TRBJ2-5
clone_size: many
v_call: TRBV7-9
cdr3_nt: TGTGCCAGCAGCTTAGTCTCTGGTATCGCGGGAGAGACCCAGTACTTC
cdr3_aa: CASSLVSGIAGETQYF

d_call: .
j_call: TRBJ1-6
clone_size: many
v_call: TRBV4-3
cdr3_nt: TGCGCCAGCAGCCAAGACCGAACAGGGAGTTCACCCCTCCACTTT
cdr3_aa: CASSQDRTGSSPLHF

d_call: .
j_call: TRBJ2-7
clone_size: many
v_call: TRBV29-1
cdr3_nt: TGCAGCGCCGTGGCCGGCTACGAGCAGTACTTC
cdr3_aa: CSAVAGYEQYF

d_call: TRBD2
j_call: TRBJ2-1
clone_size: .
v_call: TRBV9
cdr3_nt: TGTGCCAGCAGCCCACACCTTCTAGCGGGAATCAATGAGCAGTTCTTC
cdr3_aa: CASSPHLLAGINEQFF